These T cell receptor beta chains were read from a single sample in a study of blood T cell repertoires in COVID-19. TCRdb keeps only in-frame clones here, not all; method: immunoSEQ multiplex PCR. The sample includes 150,000 or so clones, roughly four fifths of them seen just once. The specimen sequenced was peripheral blood. The receptors derive from a human donor with acute or convalescent COVID-19. The donor label of this sample is uncertain. The CDR3 runs from the conserved cysteine through the conserved F or W. The order of the fields is CDR3 protein, CDR3 DNA, V gene, J gene, clone size, D gene. The D gene is left open where the match is weak. A clone size is listed for some rows: how often the clone was seen (once, few, many), or a class if it is expanded.

CAISQDTDSYNEQFF	TGTGCCATCTCCCAAGATACAGACTCCTACAATGAGCAGTTCTTC	TRBV10-3	TRBJ2-1	-	-
CASSQDGGGFNEQFF	TGCGCCAGCAGCCAAGACGGCGGGGGATTCAATGAGCAGTTCTTC	TRBV4-3	TRBJ2-1	-	TRBD2
CASSLTGGGYTF	TGTGCCAGCAGCTTAACGGGAGGAGGCTACACCTTC	TRBV5-6	TRBJ1-2	once	-
CASSREQNTEAFF	TGTGCCAGCAGCCGGGAACAGAACACTGAAGCTTTCTTT	TRBV2	TRBJ1-1	-	-
CASSYSMGQGGEKLFF	TGTGCCAGCAGTTACTCGATGGGACAGGGAGGGGAAAAACTGTTTTTT	TRBV6-6	TRBJ1-4	-	TRBD1
CASSFTQGAYNEQFF	TGTGCCAGCAGCTTTACACAAGGGGCCTACAATGAGCAGTTCTTC	TRBV7-2	TRBJ2-1	-	-
CASSYSPGALGMKQYF	TGTGCCAGCAGTTACTCTCCAGGGGCCTTGGGAATGAAACAGTACTTC	TRBV6-5	TRBJ2-7	-	-
CASSFGSRQAQAF	TGTGCCAGCAGCTTTGGATCCAGACAGGCCCAGGCCTTC	TRBV7-9	TRBJ1-2	-	-
CASRDSLPGANVLTF	TGCGCCAGCAGGGACAGTCTCCCTGGGGCCAACGTCCTGACTTTC	TRBV5-1	TRBJ2-6	-	-
CASSIPPGGMNTEAFF	TGTGCCAGTAGTATACCCCCCGGCGGTATGAACACTGAAGCTTTCTTT	TRBV19	TRBJ1-1	-	-
CASSYDGGGPLHF	TGTGCCAGCAGTTACGACGGAGGCGGGCCCCTCCACTTT	TRBV6-5	TRBJ1-6	-	-
CASSLTGTANYGYTF	TGTGCCAGCAGCTTAACTGGGACAGCTAACTATGGCTACACCTTC	TRBV7-3	TRBJ1-2	-	TRBD1
CASSFGEDNSPLHF	TGCGCCAGCAGCTTCGGGGAGGACAATTCACCCCTCCACTTT	TRBV5-1	TRBJ1-6	few	-
CASSITGVYNQPQHF	TGTGCCAGCAGCATAACAGGGGTGTACAATCAGCCCCAGCATTTT	TRBV7-2	TRBJ1-5	-	TRBD1
CASTYLQNSGNTIYF	TGTGCCAGCACATATTTACAAAACTCTGGAAACACCATATATTTT	TRBV6-5	TRBJ1-3	-	-
CASSVSIYNEQFF	TGTGCCAGCAGCGTTTCTATCTACAATGAGCAGTTCTTC	TRBV9	TRBJ2-1	-	-
CSVGGGLNEKLFF	TGCAGCGTTGGCGGGGGCCTGAATGAAAAACTGTTTTTT	TRBV29-1	TRBJ1-4	-	-
CASYLGGGITEAFF	TGTGCCAGCTACCTCGGGGGTGGAATCACTGAAGCTTTCTTT	TRBV6-5	TRBJ1-1	once	-
CASSPYQPGGSFSGNTIYF	TGTGCCAGCTCACCATATCAACCAGGGGGAAGTTTCTCTGGAAACACCATATATTTT	TRBV18	TRBJ1-3	-	TRBD1
CASSLGAGGSLSNQPQHF	TGTGCCAGCAGCTTAGGGGCAGGGGGGAGCCTTAGCAATCAGCCCCAGCATTTT	TRBV7-9	TRBJ1-5	once	TRBD1
CAIRGDRAHGYTF	TGTGCCATCAGAGGGGACAGGGCCCATGGCTACACCTTC	TRBV10-3	TRBJ1-2	-	TRBD1
CASSPRQGAYEQYF	TGTGCCAGCAGCCCTCGACAGGGGGCCTACGAGCAGTACTTC	TRBV14	TRBJ2-7	-	TRBD1
CASSYSQQSSNQPQHF	TGTGCCAGCAGTTACTCGCAACAGAGTAGCAATCAGCCCCAGCATTTT	TRBV6-6	TRBJ1-5	-	-
CSPDVTGGASYEQYF	TGCAGCCCCGATGTGACAGGGGGCGCTTCGTACGAGCAGTACTTC	TRBV29-1	TRBJ2-7	few	TRBD1